These 10 T cell receptor beta chains were all obtained from the same sample, sequenced in a study of cytomegalovirus exposure and HLA in healthy donors. Both 60 Vbeta primers and 13 Jbeta primers went into the PCR. Method: immunoSEQ multiplex PCR; TCRdb's copy keeps in-frame clones and lacks some. The data hold more than 200,000 clones, with around 80% observed a single time. Sequencing input: PBMCs. These receptors all stem from a man aged 35 to 55 in good health and CMV-seropositive.

The chain is built from TRBV18 and TRBJ1-1; 8 bases fit TRBD1. This CDR3 has 18 amino acids. The germline CDR1 and CDR2 sequences are KGHSH and LQKENI. V lost 3 bases to trimming and J lost 1 base; unmatched junction nucleotides: 13. CDR3 in amino acids: CASSPFGQGGGRNTEAFF. Written as DNA, the CDR3 is TGTGCCAGCTCACCCTTCGGACAGGGCGGGGGTCGGAACACTGAAGCTTTCTTT.

The rearrangement links TRBV29-1 to TRBJ2-1; 11 positions agree with TRBD2. CDR1 and CDR2 (germline): SQVTM, ANQGSEA. With 7 bases clipped from V and 4 bases from J, the junction kept 6 bases outside the gene matches. The CDR3 runs to 14 residues. This CDR3 is CSGTGTSGYNEQFF. The CDR3 DNA sequence: TGCAGCGGGACGGGGACTAGCGGTTACAATGAGCAGTTCTTC.

J is TRBJ2-7 and V is TRBV18; 15 nucleotides align to TRBD2. Germline V CDR1 and CDR2: KGHSH, LQKENI. V was pared by 1 base and J by 7 bases, with 11 bases of the junction left unmatched. The CDR3 contains 18 residues. DNA for the CDR3: TGTGCCAGCTCACCACGAGGACTAGCGGGAGGGTCCCTAAAGGAGCAGTACTTC. This codes for CASSPRGLAGGSLKEQYF.

V is TRBV29-1 and J is TRBJ1-4; TRBD1 matches 9 bases. V shed 7 bases and J 7 bases; nucleotides not matched to a gene: 10. Germline values: CDR1 SQVTM, CDR2 ANQGSEA. The CDR3 is 14 amino acids. The CDR3 region is CSGVTGQGVEKLFF. CDR3 in DNA: TGCAGCGGGGTAACGGGACAGGGTGTTGAAAAACTGTTTTTT.

This clone showed up just a few times. The gene calls are TRBV6-6 and TRBJ1-4, with 7 bases aligning to TRBD1. CDR3 length equals 13 residues. Germline loops: CDR1 MNHNY, CDR2 SVGAGI (reference sequence). After removal of 6 bases from V and 11 bases from J, the junction contained 9 bases not matched to a gene. The DNA for the CDR3 is TGTGCCAGCAGCTTACAGGGGTTAGGGAAACTGTTTTTT. Translating it yields CASSLQGLGKLFF.

This sequence joins TRBV2 and TRBJ1-1, with D perhaps TRBD1 (5 bases). Deletions cut 7 bases from V and 0 bases from J, with 9 bases between. CDR3 size: 13 residues. Germline values: CDR1 SNHLY, CDR2 FYNNEI. CDR3 loop: CASTQGLNTEAFF. As DNA, the CDR3 is TGTGCCAGCACTCAGGGCCTGAACACTGAAGCTTTCTTT.

The rearrangement uses TRBV2 and TRBJ2-3, with D possibly TRBD2 on 6 matching bases. Between the trimmed V and J ends, which lost 3 bases and 0 bases, there was a span of 10 bases. Per the germline V gene, CDR1 is SNHLY and CDR2 is FYNNEI. The CDR3 length is 15 residues. The DNA of the CDR3 is TGTGCCAGCAGTGACCTAGCGTTTAGCACAGATACGCAGTATTTT. Translated: CASSDLAFSTDTQYF.

In this sample, this clone turned up once. The chain employs TRBV30 and TRBJ2-3, with D maybe TRBD1 (6 bases). This CDR3 contains 15 residues. V lost 4 bases, J lost 3 bases, and 17 bases lay in between. Per the germline V gene, CDR1 is GTSNPN and CDR2 is SVGIG (reference sequence). CDR3 bases: TGTGCCTGGATTTCCAGACAGGAGAGGACAGATACGCAGTATTTT. It yields the protein CAWISRQERTDTQYF.

The chain joins TRBV23-1 to TRBJ1-2, with TRBD1 matching 9 bases. TRBV23-1 is an ORF, and what it does is uncertain. The CDR3 is made up of 15 amino acids. The ends lost 7 bases at V and 4 bases at J; junction bases unmatched: 10. The CDR3 DNA reads as TGCGCCAGCAATACAACCCGGGACAGGGCCTATGGCTACACCTTC. Its protein is CASNTTRDRAYGYTF.

The chain combines TRBV2 with TRBJ2-5; no firm D call. The CDR3 runs 12 residues. Germline V gene lookup returns CDR1 SNHLY and CDR2 FYNNEI. V was pared by 1 base and J by 4 bases, with 4 bases between. In DNA, the CDR3 is TGTGCCAGCAGTGAAGGTAGAGAGACCCAGTACTTC. It yields the protein CASSEGRETQYF.